This section outlines one T cell receptor (beta chain) sequence together with its context. This clone has a handful of counts. Its antigen has not been determined. No qualities accompany the bases; no much larger clone lies one base away. The sample originates from a study of cytomegalovirus exposure and HLA in healthy donors (dated by TCRdb to 2015 to 2018). As for the study more broadly: According to an earlier analysis of 587 of the donors, 200 million or so T cells yielded 90 million to 130 million unique TCR beta sequences and 276 Gb of sequence data. HLA typing covered class I and class II loci at four-digit resolution. Among about 400 genotyped donors of the cohort, an average of about 240,000 unique TCR beta nucleotide sequences was sequenced per donor, of which approximately 18% were non-productive. To decide whether each TCR beta V gene segment behaved as functional or pseudogenic, an earlier analysis of some 570 of the donors relied on high-throughput TCR beta sequencing. Besides the first cohort of roughly 700 subjects, a separate validation cohort made up of 120 different subjects was used. An early release covering around 630 HLA-typed donors comprised about 300 gigabases of sequencing data and tens of millions of unique TCR sequences. The genetic ancestry cluster associated with self-reported Caucasian donors included over 65% of the approximately 400 genotyped donors. Alongside the repertoire data, information on donor age, sex, ethnicity and CMV serostatus was compiled. The study used immunosequencing to profile the T cell repertoires of 666 subjects and linked those repertoires to cytomegalovirus serostatus. High-throughput TCR immunosequencing, statistical association of individual TCRs with disease status, and machine learning were combined to predict cytomegalovirus infection status. Rather than using new phenotypic data, the later analysis identified candidate immune exposures from TCR beta sequences and from how often those sequences occurred across donors. A later genetic analysis used genome-wide SNP genotypes for about 60% of the 666 donors, treating that subset as a discovery cohort. Every repertoire in the discovery cohort had been generated on one and the same sequencing platform. Because of strong linkage in the cohort, five DR-DQ haplotypes were treated as single units for association and clustering. The study aimed to test whether cataloging public T cell receptors could reveal signatures of past pathogen exposure. Typing coverage varied by locus: roughly 629-640 donors for A, B, C, DRB1 and DQB1; roughly 500 for DQA1; more than 600 for DPA1; fewer than 480 for DPB1. A later analysis re-analyzed previously published TCR beta repertoires from 666 donors and added high-resolution HLA genotyping to study TCR occurrence patterns. The study at large found these results: In both the original and validation cohorts, the classifier was reported to diagnose cytomegalovirus status with high specificity and sensitivity. Seventeen rarely observed V segments, including chromosome 9 orphons, were excluded from the earlier analysis of approximately 500 of the donors because counts were too low. For the cohort, immune exposure information was limited to CMV serostatus. A later analysis associated 15,000 to 20,000 TCR beta sequences with specific HLA alleles at a false discovery rate of 0.05. Linkage disequilibrium might explain the correlated functional status among segregating V segments, but an unknown experimental factor could not be excluded. Because HLA typing was unavailable for some donors at each locus, only the typed subset was used in association tests. According to a later genetic analysis, donors in an Asian-associated ancestry cluster had fewer N-insertions in productive TCRs than the approximately 630-donor mean. Some IMGT-functional V segments, including TRBV6-2 and TRBV6-3, could not be distinguished by the 87-base-pair reads and were therefore excluded. In this cohort, only TCR beta chains were sequenced, and detectable features were limited by the absence of alpha or paired-chain data. V-gene and J-gene trimming of TCR beta chains was associated with a missense DCLRE1C variant in a later genetic analysis, and the association was replicated in an independent cohort. Most TCR sequences were seen in very few donors, while some public TCRs were found in many individuals. A later analysis found that HLA-associated TCR beta chains were more clonally expanded and had lower generation probabilities than equally common non-associated chains. A cluster of highly shared sequence variants was judged likely to be a technical artifact of the sequencing pipeline. The study gave a list of some 150 TCR beta chains associated with cytomegalovirus. In a later analysis, TCR association rates were found to vary across HLA loci, with the most associated TCRs seen for DRB1 alleles and the fewest for HLA-C alleles. When HLA alleles, especially DR and DQ, strongly co-occurred, TCR associations were difficult to assign to individual alleles. Broadly in line with IMGT annotations, most TCR beta V segments showed up in productive rearrangements about 87% or about 30% of the time in an earlier analysis of about 500 of the donors. In a later analysis, most CMV-associated TCR beta chains were found to appear HLA-restricted, with HLA associations seemingly driven largely by CMV exposure. Roughly uniform sequencing depth across donors was assumed in presence/absence analyses, although this assumption may not hold. According to a later analysis, parvovirus B19, influenza, CMV and Epstein-Barr virus appeared linked to several top co-occurrence clusters. In vitro tests confirmed that a few of the cytomegalovirus-associated TCR beta chains recognize cytomegalovirus antigens. The authors suggested that the approach could potentially be generalized to other disease states and immunological phenotypes. A further reported finding was that TCR beta sequences accurately predicted the HLA-A and HLA-B alleles for most subjects in the first cohort.

The cohort consisted of 670 or so healthy bone marrow donors. At the time of sampling, all cohort members were nominally healthy, though unrecorded immune exposures were likely present. The donor was CMV seronegative and was included in the group of around 320 seronegative cohort members. Each donor provided a peripheral blood sample, and peripheral blood mononuclear cells were used for TCR beta sequencing. Genomic DNA was extracted from the blood cell samples with the Qiagen DNeasy Blood Extraction Kit. The library was built by means of the immunoSEQ multiplex PCR assay. A mixture of 60 forward primers for TCR Vbeta segments and 13 reverse primers for TCR Jbeta segments was used in the multiplex PCR. Amplification of the CDR3 region of rearranged TCR beta genes was performed with a multiplex PCR assay on genomic DNA. On the Illumina HiSeq System, the amplified TCR beta libraries were sequenced as 87-base-pair reads. For the original study's pipeline: In a later analysis, approximately 74 million unique TCR beta chains were counted across the roughly 610 repertoires, and about 10 million of these chains were shared by at least two donors. To remove PCR and sequencing errors, raw reads were error-corrected and collapsed into unique sequences using a nearest-neighbor algorithm that merged closely related sequences. To assign V, D and J gene segments, CDR3 sequences were aligned to IMGT reference sequences. For a sequence to be retained, a match of at least six nucleotides to both a V gene segment and a J gene segment was required. A rearrangement was called productive if the CDR3 had no stop codons and remained in frame with V and J, and every other rearrangement was called non-productive. Following IMGT convention, CDR3 was defined as the stretch from the second conserved V-encoded cysteine up to the conserved J-encoded phenylalanine. The earlier analysis of 450 to 750 of the donors excluded any sequence lacking an unambiguous match to a single V gene segment. An earlier analysis of over 450 of the donors classified V segments as functional when productive rearrangements were above 56.7% and as segregating when the standard deviation between donors was above 5%. To diagnose cytomegalovirus status from the catalog of TCR beta chain sequences, a statistical classification framework was built. A later analysis assigned V and J genes by comparing TCR nucleotide sequences with IMGT/GENE-DB human TR gene sequences. In a later analysis, CDR3 sequences and most-parsimonious VDJ recombination scenarios were assigned using the TCRdist pipeline. In a later analysis, each TCR beta chain was defined by its CDR3 amino acid sequence together with its V-gene family, and reads lacking a unique V-gene family were excluded. As a way to deal with suspected cross-contamination and a sequencing artifact, a later analysis dropped 450 to 600 nucleotide sequences that were highly shared and had low generation probability. For each public chain, a later analysis derived a clonal expansion index from normalized ranks of inferred template counts within each repertoire. Generation probabilities in a later analysis came from a VDJ recombination model fitted to out-of-frame rearrangements, and those results were checked against IGoR. In a later analysis, TCR-TCR, TCR-HLA and TCR-CMV co-occurrence was scored with hypergeometric tests, and a repertoire-size bias correction was applied to TCR pairs. A later analysis estimated false discovery rates by permuting HLA or CMV assignments 20 times. In a later analysis, co-occurring TCRs were grouped with DBSCAN, and TCRdist sequence similarity was added when clustering was performed within HLA-allele-positive subsets. For co-occurrence clustering, repertoires with fewer than 30,000 or more than 120,000 public chains were excluded, along with 5 or 6 repertoires with anomalous nucleotide sharing. Held by TCRdb, this immuneACCESS table contains in-frame sequences only and omits some clones. Under half of the omission traces to an unresolved V gene where checked; the cause of the rest is unknown. The V and J calls and clone size come from that table; D and trimming were worked out from the DNA. Within this sample are about 130,000 clones, with roughly 72% of them counted one time only. The ten largest make up about 1.8% of the sample.

There are 16 amino acids in the CDR3, from cysteine to phenylalanine inclusive. The retained sequence is limited to the CDR3, 48 bases, with the frame set at the first base. The junction shows trimming of 5 bases on V and 0 bases on J, plus 17 bases between the germline ends. According to the germline V gene (reference sequence), CDR1 reads LNHDA and CDR2 reads SQIVND. This sequence was found in a woman between 45 and 65 years old in good health and CMV-seronegative. Recombination connected TRBV19 to TRBJ2-7; the D gene is perhaps TRBD1, from 6 matching bases. Source material: PBMCs. DNA sequence: TGTGCCAGTAGTTCGTCACAGGGTCCCAGCTCCTACGAGCAGTACTTC. Its protein reads: CASSSSQGPSSYEQYF.